This TCR beta chain was obtained from a study of T cell responses to AZD1222 COVID-19 vaccine. About the study: Second-dose recipients at about 4 or about 12 weeks were treated as one pooled group.

Study findings and constraints: Spike-specific TCRs gained breadth and depth after people received two AZD1222 doses. Just a handful of AZD1222 recipients tested seropositive at baseline.

In the case of this clone: Antigen: not known.

Profiled with immunoSEQ multiplex PCR; TCRdb holds only in-frame clones, not every one. The sample gives some 96,000 clones, 87% of which show up once; about 15% is in the top ten. Per the germline V gene, CDR1 is MNHEY and CDR2 is SVGAGI. V was pared by 6 bases and J by 2 bases, with 5 bases of the junction left unmatched. CDR3 size: 14 residues. V and J are TRBV6-5 and TRBJ2-7, with 9 bases identical to TRBD1. This specimen was peripheral blood, taken on day 0 of AZD1222 vaccination. The TCR sequence derives from an adult in good health. The CDR3 spells CASRSGDRAYEQYF. CDR3 DNA sequence: TGTGCCAGCAGGAGTGGGGACAGGGCCTACGAGCAGTACTTC.